These 18 T cell receptor beta chains originate from one sample sequenced in a study of blood T cells in healthy people across ages. Alongside a J-beta primer mix, a sample-barcoded 5' primer served in a second PCR lasting 7 to 11 cycles. TCRdb used MiXCR to reprocess the 5' RACE reads, holding one entry per CDR3 protein. In the table there are about 1,800,000 distinct CDR3 sequences, 28% of which are singletons. Source material: blood. All receptors come from a woman between 25 and 40 years old in good health.

There are a few counts of this clonotype. The genes are TRBV9 and TRBJ2-1, with D perhaps TRBD1 (6 bases). CDR3 length equals 14 residues. V lost 3 bases to trimming and J lost 7 bases, with 14 bases between them. Germline V gene sequence: CDR1 SGDLS, CDR2 YYNGEE. In DNA, the CDR3 is TGTGCCAGCAGCGGAAAACAGGGTTGGAATGAGCAGTTCTTC. Protein sequence: CASSGKQGWNEQFF.

The V and J genes are TRBV5-4 and TRBJ2-1; 12 bases match TRBD2. CDR3 length: 15 residues. V shed 5 bases, J shed 6 bases, and the junction held 6 bases outside the gene matches. Germline V gene lookup returns CDR1 SGHNT and CDR2 YYREEE (reference sequence). The CDR3 loop is CASRLAGGRGNEQFF. CDR3 sequence (DNA): TGTGCCAGCAGACTAGCGGGGGGCCGGGGCAATGAGCAGTTCTTC.

This clonotype was seen repeatedly, ten times or more. The rearrangement links TRBV5-1 to TRBJ1-5; D not resolved. Germline lookup yields CDR1 SGHRS and CDR2 YFSETQ. This CDR3 has 15 amino acids. The V and J ends lost 0 bases and 2 bases respectively, with 9 bases between them. The CDR3 DNA sequence: TGCGCCAGCAGCTTGGCGGGAAGAGGCAATCAGCCCCAGCATTTT. It yields the protein CASSLAGRGNQPQHF.

This clonotype was observed a handful of times. J is TRBJ2-7 and V is TRBV5-1, with TRBD2 matching 10 bases. Germline trimming cut 3 bases from V and 1 base from J; bases unmatched to any gene: 13. Germline V gene lookup returns CDR1 SGHRS and CDR2 YFSETQ. This CDR3 has 18 amino acids. The CDR3 is CASSSSVAGGRTSYEQYF. In DNA, the CDR3 is TGCGCCAGCAGCTCCTCGGTAGCGGGGGGCCGAACTTCCTACGAGCAGTACTTC.

The chain employs TRBV20-1 and TRBJ1-1; TRBD1 matches at 7 bases. The germline CDR1 and CDR2 sequences are DFQATT and SNEGSKA (reference sequence). With V trimmed by 5 bases and J by 1 base, 7 bases remained unmatched. CDR3 length: 14 residues. In nucleotides, the CDR3 is TGCAGTGCTCCCAGGGGGGCGGAGAACACTGAAGCTTTCTTT. Protein sequence: CSAPRGAENTEAFF.

This clonotype was seen a handful of times. The chain joins TRBV28 to TRBJ2-6; 7 bases are shared with TRBD1. CDR1 and CDR2 (germline): MDHEN, SYDVKM. The length of the CDR3 is 16 residues. The V gene end was trimmed by 8 bases and the J gene end by 2 bases; junction bases not matched to a gene: 9. CDR3 in amino acids: CASGTGDGAGANVLTF. The CDR3 coding sequence is TGTGCCAGCGGAACAGGGGACGGCGCTGGGGCCAACGTCCTGACTTTC.

The J gene is TRBJ2-6, the V gene TRBV2; D not certain. With 7 bases removed from V and 0 bases from J, the gap between germline ends came to 10 bases. Germline CDR1 SNHLY, CDR2 FYNNEI. This CDR3 has 15 amino acids. CDR3 in amino acids: CASNFAVSGANVLTF. Here the CDR3 DNA reads TGTGCCAGCAATTTTGCCGTCTCTGGGGCCAACGTCCTGACTTTC.

This clonotype was picked up a small number of times. The chain links TRBV5-1 to TRBJ2-5; D perhaps matches TRBD2 (6 bases). The DNA end lines up better with TRBJ2-7; the J call may be wrong. Germline CDR1 SGHRS, CDR2 YFSETQ. CDR3 length equals 11 residues. The CDR3 reads CASRAGSEQYF. The CDR3 nucleotides read TGCGCCAGCAGGGCGGGATCCGAGCAGTACTTC.

V and J are TRBV9 and TRBJ1-2, with D unresolved. This CDR3 has 14 residues. Germline values: CDR1 SGDLS, CDR2 YYNGEE. Between the trimmed V and J ends, which lost 0 bases and 6 bases, there was a span of 12 bases. CDR3 sequence reads: CASSVAMGPDGYTF. CDR3 sequence (DNA): TGTGCCAGCAGCGTAGCTATGGGTCCCGATGGCTACACCTTC.

This clonotype has a handful of counts. The chain carries TRBV5-1 and TRBJ1-2; TRBD1 matches 7 bases. V was clipped by 0 bases and J by 4 bases; unmatched bases: 12. The CDR3 contains 17 residues. Germline loops: CDR1 SGHRS, CDR2 YFSETQ. The DNA for the CDR3 is TGCGCCAGCAGCTTGGCCGATAGTGCCAGGGGGAGCTATGGCTACACCTTC. Amino acid sequence: CASSLADSARGSYGYTF. The whole variable domain, filled in from reference TRBV5-1 and TRBJ1-2, reads KAGVTQTPRYLIKTRGQQVTLSCSPISGHRSVSWYQQTPGQGLQFLFEYFSETQRNKGNFPGRFSGRQFSNSRSEMNVSTLELGDSALYLCASSLADSARGSYGYTFGSGTRLTVV.

The rearrangement links TRBV11-2 to TRBJ2-1, with D maybe TRBD2 (5 bases). The CDR3 is made up of 14 amino acids. Trimming stripped 5 bases from V and 3 bases from J, with 11 bases between. The germline V gene encodes CDR1 SGHAT and CDR2 FQNNGV. CDR3 loop: CASSNRRDYNEQFF. CDR3 DNA sequence: TGTGCCAGCAGCAACCGCCGGGACTACAATGAGCAGTTCTTC.

This clonotype has more than one count but fewer than ten. The chain recombines TRBV28 with TRBJ2-5, with D perhaps TRBD2 (6 bases). Germline lookup yields CDR1 MDHEN and CDR2 SYDVKM. This CDR3 is built from 15 residues. The V end lost 6 bases, the J end lost 4 bases, and 18 bases lay between the germline ends. The CDR3 DNA is TGTGCCAGCAGCGAGGGAGGAGTTAGAGGAGAGACCCAGTACTTC. Its protein product is CASSEGGVRGETQYF.

The chain couples TRBV12-3 or TRBV12-4 to TRBJ1-2; D unresolved. Trimming shortened V by 6 bases and J by 4 bases, and 18 bases separated the two germline ends. This CDR3 region has 15 residues. The CDR3 is CASRDLTEDSYGYTF. CDR3 nucleotides: TGTGCCAGCAGGGACCTCACGGAGGATTCCTATGGCTACACCTTC.

This clonotype was seen ten or more times. V usage is TRBV25-1 and J usage is TRBJ2-7; D ambiguous. Germline assignment: CDR1 MGHDK and CDR2 SYGVNS. V was trimmed by 1 base and J by 2 bases, leaving 3 bases between them. The CDR3 covers 12 residues. For the CDR3, the DNA is TGTGCCAGCAGTGAATCCCCCTACGAGCAGTACTTC. It codes for CASSESPYEQYF.

In this sample, this clonotype turned up many times. This rearrangement joins TRBV7-2 to TRBJ2-7; 7 bases fit TRBD2. The CDR3 runs 14 residues. The trim removed 1 base at V and 6 bases at J, leaving 6 bases unmatched. Germline V gives CDR1 SGHTA, CDR2 FQGNSA. CDR3 amino acids: CASSLGGSSTEQYF. CDR3 DNA: TGTGCCAGCAGCTTAGGCGGGAGTTCGACCGAGCAGTACTTC.

This chain joins TRBV6-5 and TRBJ1-1; tentatively, D is TRBD1 (6 bases). Germline V lookup: CDR1 MNHEY, CDR2 SVGAGI. Between the trimmed V and J ends, which lost 0 bases and 5 bases, there was a span of 16 bases. This CDR3 is 16 amino acids long. The CDR3 reads CASSYSRGPGGTEAFF. CDR3 coding DNA: TGTGCCAGCAGTTACTCCCGGGGGCCGGGGGGAACTGAAGCTTTCTTT.

V and J are TRBV20-1 and TRBJ1-1; 12 bases fit TRBD1. There are 15 residues in the CDR3. Germline assignment: CDR1 DFQATT and CDR2 SNEGSKA (reference sequence). The chain's CDR3 is CAYPGTGGADTEAFF. The CDR3 nucleotides read TGCGCCTACCCCGGGACAGGGGGCGCGGACACTGAAGCTTTCTTT.

In the case of this clonotype: This may arise from a read error, as a much more abundant clone is one base away. The V and J genes are TRBV29-1 and TRBJ2-5; D ambiguous. Germline V gene lookup returns CDR1 SQVTM and CDR2 ANQGSEA. V was shortened by 0 bases and J by 4 bases, with 9 bases between the two germline ends. This CDR3 contains 13 residues. CDR3 DNA: TGCAGCGTTGAAGAAGCACAGCGAGAGACCCAGTACTTC. Protein product: CSVEEAQRETQYF.